This T cell receptor beta chain was obtained from a study of human T cells and chemical hapten exposure. The overall study: Patients' scalps got diphenylcyclopropenone weekly throughout the approximately 22-week study. The patient population, which was mostly female, had alopecia areata, totalis or universalis. Whole-study findings and limits: Expanded TCRs produced significantly more large CDR3 similarity clusters than controls did. High-frequency TCRs, those above 1 in 1000, stayed the same after DPC sensitization.

Ten or more counts support this clonotype. Its antigen is not identified. TCRdb re-called the RACE reads through MiXCR, storing one row per CDR3 protein. The data contain approximately 60,000 distinct CDR3 sequences, 9.5% to 10% of them seen just once; the ten biggest clones take up 8% to 10%. Time point meaning: pre-sensitization, week 0. Treatment indicated: therapeutic diphenylcyclopropenone sensitization with weekly scalp DPC. This CDR3 has 13 amino acids. CDR1 and CDR2 from the germline V gene are SGDLS and YYNGEE. The V and J ends lost 4 bases and 6 bases respectively, with 11 bases between them.

The sequence was obtained from a man aged 40-50 years with alopecia areata. Some clones in this sample may be carry-over from other donors' samples. Specimen: whole blood, collected in connection with sensitization to the hapten diphenylcyclopropenone (DPC). This chain joins TRBV9 and TRBJ2-1, with unresolved D. CDR3 DNA: TGTGCCAGCAGCCCCAGTACGTCCAATGAGCAGTTCTTC. It translates to CASSPSTSNEQFF. Full variable domain (remainder filled in from reference TRBV9 and TRBJ2-1): DSGVTQTPKHLITATGQRVTLRCSPRSGDLSVYWYQQSLDQGLQFLIQYYNGEERAKGNILERFSAQQFPDLHSELNLSSLELGDSALYFCASSPSTSNEQFFGPGTRLTVL.